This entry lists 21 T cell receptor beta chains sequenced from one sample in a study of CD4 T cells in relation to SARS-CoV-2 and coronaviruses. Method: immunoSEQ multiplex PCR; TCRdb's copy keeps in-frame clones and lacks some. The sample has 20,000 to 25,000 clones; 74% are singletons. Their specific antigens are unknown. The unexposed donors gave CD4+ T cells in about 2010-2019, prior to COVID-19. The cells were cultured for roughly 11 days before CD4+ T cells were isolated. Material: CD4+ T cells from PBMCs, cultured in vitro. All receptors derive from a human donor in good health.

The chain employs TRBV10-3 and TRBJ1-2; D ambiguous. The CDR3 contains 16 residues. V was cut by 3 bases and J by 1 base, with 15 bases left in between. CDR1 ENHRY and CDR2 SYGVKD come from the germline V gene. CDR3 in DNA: TGTGCCATCAGTGAAGGTCTGGGCAGGAATAACTATGGCTACACCTTC. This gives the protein CAISEGLGRNNYGYTF.

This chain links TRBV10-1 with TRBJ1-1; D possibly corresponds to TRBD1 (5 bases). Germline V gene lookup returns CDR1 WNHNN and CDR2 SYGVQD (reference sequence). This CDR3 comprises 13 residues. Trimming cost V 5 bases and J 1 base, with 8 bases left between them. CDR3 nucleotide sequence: TGCGCCAGCAGTCCCGGACAGAACACTGAAGCTTTCTTT. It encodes CASSPGQNTEAFF.

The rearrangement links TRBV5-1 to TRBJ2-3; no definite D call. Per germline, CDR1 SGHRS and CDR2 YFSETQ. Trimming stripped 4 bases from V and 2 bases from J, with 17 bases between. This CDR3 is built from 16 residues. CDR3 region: CASSATAGSSTDTQYF. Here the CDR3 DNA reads TGCGCCAGCAGCGCGACCGCCGGGTCTTCCACAGATACGCAGTATTTT.

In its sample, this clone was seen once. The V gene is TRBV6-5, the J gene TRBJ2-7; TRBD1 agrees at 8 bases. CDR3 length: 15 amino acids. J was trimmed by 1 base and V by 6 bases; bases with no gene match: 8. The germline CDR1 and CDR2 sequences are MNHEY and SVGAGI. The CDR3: CASRPRTGISYEQYF. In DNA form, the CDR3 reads TGTGCCAGCAGACCGCGGACAGGGATATCCTACGAGCAGTACTTC.

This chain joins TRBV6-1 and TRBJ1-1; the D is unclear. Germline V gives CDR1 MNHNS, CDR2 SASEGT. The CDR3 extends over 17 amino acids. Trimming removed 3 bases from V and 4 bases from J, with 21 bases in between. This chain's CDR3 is CASSEEVYRRPGTEAFF. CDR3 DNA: TGTGCCAGCAGTGAGGAAGTTTATAGGCGACCGGGCACTGAAGCTTTCTTT.

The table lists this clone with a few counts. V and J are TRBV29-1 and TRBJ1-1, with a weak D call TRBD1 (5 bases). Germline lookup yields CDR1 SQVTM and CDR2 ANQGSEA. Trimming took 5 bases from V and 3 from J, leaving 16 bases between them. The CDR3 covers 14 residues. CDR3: CSVSSLAGHTEAFF. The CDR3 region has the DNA TGCAGCGTTTCGTCGTTGGCAGGGCACACTGAAGCTTTCTTT.

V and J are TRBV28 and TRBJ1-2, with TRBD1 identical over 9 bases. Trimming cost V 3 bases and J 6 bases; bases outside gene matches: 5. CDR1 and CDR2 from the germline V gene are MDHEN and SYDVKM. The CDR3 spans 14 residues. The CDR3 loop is CASSFLQGADGYTF. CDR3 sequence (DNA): TGTGCCAGCAGTTTTTTACAGGGGGCAGATGGCTACACCTTC.

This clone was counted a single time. The CDR3 sequence is CASSEIQGEAFF. The CDR3 DNA is TGTGCCAGCAGCGAGATTCAAGGTGAAGCTTTCTTT. The chain joins TRBV9 to TRBJ1-1; no firm D call. Deletions cut 3 bases from V and 7 bases from J, with 10 bases between. Germline loops: CDR1 SGDLS, CDR2 YYNGEE. This CDR3 is built from 12 residues.

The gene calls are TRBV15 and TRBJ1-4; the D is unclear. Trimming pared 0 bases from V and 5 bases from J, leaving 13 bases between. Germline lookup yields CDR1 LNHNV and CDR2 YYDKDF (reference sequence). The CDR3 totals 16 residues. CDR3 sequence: CATSRDYQPNNEKLFF. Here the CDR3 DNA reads TGTGCCACCAGCAGAGATTACCAGCCTAACAATGAAAAACTGTTTTTT. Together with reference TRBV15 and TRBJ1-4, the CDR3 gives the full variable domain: DAMVIQNPRYQVTQFGKPVTLSCSQTLNHNVMYWYQQKSSQAPKLLFHYYDKDFNNEADTPDNFQSRRPNTSFCFLDIRSPGLGDTAMYLCATSRDYQPNNEKLFFGSGTQLSVL.

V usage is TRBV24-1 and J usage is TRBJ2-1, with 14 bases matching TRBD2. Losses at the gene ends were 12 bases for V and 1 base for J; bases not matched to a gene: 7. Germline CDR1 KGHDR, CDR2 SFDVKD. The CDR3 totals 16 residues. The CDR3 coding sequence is TGTGCCGTCGGGACTAGCGGGAGAATGTCCTACAATGAGCAGTTCTTC. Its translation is CAVGTSGRMSYNEQFF.

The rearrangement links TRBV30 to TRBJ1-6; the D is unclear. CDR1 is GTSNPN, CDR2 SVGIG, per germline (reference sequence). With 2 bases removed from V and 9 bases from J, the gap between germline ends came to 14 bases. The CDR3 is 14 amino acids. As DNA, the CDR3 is TGTGCCTGGAGTCCAACCCTAAGGAGTTCACCCCTCCACTTT. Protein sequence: CAWSPTLRSSPLHF.

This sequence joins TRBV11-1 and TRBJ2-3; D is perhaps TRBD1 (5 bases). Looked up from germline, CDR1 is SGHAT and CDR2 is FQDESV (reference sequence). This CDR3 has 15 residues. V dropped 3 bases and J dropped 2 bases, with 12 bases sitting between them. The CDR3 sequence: CASSFQGFDTDTQYF. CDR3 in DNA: TGTGCCAGCAGCTTTCAGGGTTTTGACACAGATACGCAGTATTTT.

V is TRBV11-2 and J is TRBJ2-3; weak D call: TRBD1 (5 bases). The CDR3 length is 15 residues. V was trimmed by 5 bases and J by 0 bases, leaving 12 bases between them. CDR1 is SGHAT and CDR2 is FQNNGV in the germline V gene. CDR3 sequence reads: CASSTRQPSTDTQYF. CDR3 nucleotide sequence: TGTGCCAGCAGCACCCGACAGCCTAGCACAGATACGCAGTATTTT.

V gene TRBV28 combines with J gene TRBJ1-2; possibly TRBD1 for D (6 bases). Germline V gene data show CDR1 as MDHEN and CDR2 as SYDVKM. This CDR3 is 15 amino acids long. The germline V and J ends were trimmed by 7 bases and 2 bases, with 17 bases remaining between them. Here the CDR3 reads CASNKQGSLNYGYTF. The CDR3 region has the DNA TGTGCCAGCAACAAACAGGGCAGTTTAAACTATGGCTACACCTTC.

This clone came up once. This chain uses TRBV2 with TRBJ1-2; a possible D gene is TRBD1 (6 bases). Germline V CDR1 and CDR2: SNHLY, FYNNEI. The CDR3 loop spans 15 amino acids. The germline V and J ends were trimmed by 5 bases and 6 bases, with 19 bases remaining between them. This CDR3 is CASSSQGGQGNGYTF. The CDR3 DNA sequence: TGTGCCAGCAGTTCCCAGGGTGGGCAGGGGAATGGCTACACCTTC.

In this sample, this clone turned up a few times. In nucleotides, the CDR3 is TGTGCCAGCAGGACTAGGACAGGTAGTTTTGAGCAGTTCTTC. It encodes CASRTRTGSFEQFF. This sequence joins TRBV5-4 and TRBJ2-1, with D tentatively TRBD1 (7 bases). This CDR3 comprises 14 residues. Trimming removed 5 bases from V and 9 bases from J, with 18 bases in between. The germline V gene has CDR1 SGHNT and CDR2 YYREEE (reference sequence).

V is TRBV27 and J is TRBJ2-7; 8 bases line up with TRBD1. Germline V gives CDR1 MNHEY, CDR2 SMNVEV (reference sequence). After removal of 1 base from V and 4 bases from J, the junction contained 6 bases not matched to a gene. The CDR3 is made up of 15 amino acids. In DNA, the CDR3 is TGTGCCAGCAGTTTATACAGGGGGATCGAATACGAGCAGTACTTC. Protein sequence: CASSLYRGIEYEQYF.

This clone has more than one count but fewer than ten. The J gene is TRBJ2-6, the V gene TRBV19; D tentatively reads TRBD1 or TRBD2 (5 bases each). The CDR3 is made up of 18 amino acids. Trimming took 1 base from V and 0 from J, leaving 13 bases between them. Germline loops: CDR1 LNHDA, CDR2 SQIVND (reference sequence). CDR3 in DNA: TGTGCCAGTAGTATAGTTCGGGGCTCGAACTCTGGGGCCAACGTCCTGACTTTC. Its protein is CASSIVRGSNSGANVLTF. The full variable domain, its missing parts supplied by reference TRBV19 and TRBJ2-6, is DGGITQSPKYLFRKEGQNVTLSCEQNLNHDAMYWYRQDPGQGLRLIYYSQIVNDFQKGDIAEGYSVSREKKESFPLTVTSAQKNPTAFYLCASSIVRGSNSGANVLTFGAGSRLTVL.

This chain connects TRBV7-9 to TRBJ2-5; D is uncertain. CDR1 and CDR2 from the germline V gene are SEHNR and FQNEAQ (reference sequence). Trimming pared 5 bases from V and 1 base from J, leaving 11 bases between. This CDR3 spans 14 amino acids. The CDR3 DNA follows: TGTGCCAGCAGCCGCGAGTTGTTCCAAGAGACCCAGTACTTC. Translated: CASSRELFQETQYF.

The CDR3 nucleotides are TGTGCCAGCAGCCAAGGACCCGATGGGAATGAGCAGTTCTTC. This sequence encodes CASSQGPDGNEQFF. The chain carries TRBV3-1 (or the pseudogene TRBV3-2) and TRBJ2-1; D is uncertain. Germline assignment: CDR1 LGHDT and CDR2 YNNKEL (reference sequence). Trimming pared 1 base from V and 7 bases from J, leaving 11 bases between. The length of the CDR3 is 14 residues.

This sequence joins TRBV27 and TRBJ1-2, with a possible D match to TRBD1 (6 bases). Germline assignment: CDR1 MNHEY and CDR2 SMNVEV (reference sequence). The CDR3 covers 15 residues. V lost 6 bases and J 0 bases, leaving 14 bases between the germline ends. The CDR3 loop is CASRGTGLSNYGYTF. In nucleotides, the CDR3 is TGTGCCAGCAGGGGTACAGGGCTCTCTAACTATGGCTACACCTTC.